The 18 T cell receptor beta chains below were found in one sample sequenced in a study of T cell repertoires in cytomegalovirus infection. TCRdb reanalysed the reads using MiXCR and keeps one entry per CDR3 protein. This sample has some 150,000 distinct CDR3 sequences; 32% occur once, and the top ten carry roughly 51%. For these TCRs, the target antigens are not known. Source: CD8+ T cells from cultured PBMCs, taken from culture after CMV antigen stimulation. The receptors come from a human donor in good health (CMV status not recorded). Some clones in this sample may be carry-over from other donors' samples.

The chain uses TRBV11-2 and TRBJ2-1; TRBD1 is a possible D gene (6 bases). Germline V CDR1 and CDR2: SGHAT, FQNNGV. CDR3 length: 15 residues. V lost 4 bases and J lost 0, with 10 bases in between. CDR3 in DNA: TGTGCCAGCAGCTCAGGGACACACTCCTACAATGAGCAGTTCTTC. This codes for CASSSGTHSYNEQFF.

CDR3 region: CASHDRTGGVYGYTF. In DNA, the CDR3 is TGTGCCAGCCACGACCGGACAGGCGGGGTCTATGGCTACACCTTC. The chain combines TRBV5-6 with TRBJ1-2; TRBD1 aligns across 7 bases. This CDR3 region has 15 residues. Losses at the gene ends were 7 bases for V and 4 bases for J; bases not matched to a gene: 13. Germline V gene data show CDR1 as SGHDT and CDR2 as YYEEEE.

The chain links TRBV20-1 to TRBJ2-1, with 8 bases fitting TRBD2. Trimming took 1 base from V and 5 from J; bases not matched to a gene: 10. CDR3 length equals 16 residues. CDR1 and CDR2 (germline): DFQATT, SNEGSKA (reference sequence). The CDR3 sequence: CSARGSGGTRDNEQFF. CDR3 DNA sequence: TGCAGTGCTAGAGGATCGGGGGGGACGCGAGACAATGAGCAGTTCTTC.

The rearrangement joins TRBV7-9 to TRBJ2-7, with TRBD2 identical over 8 bases. CDR1 and CDR2 (germline): SEHNR, FQNEAQ (reference sequence). The J segment lost 2 bases and the V segment lost 5 bases, leaving 5 bases of the junction unmatched. The CDR3 totals 14 residues. CDR3 region: CASSLRGGPYEQYF. The CDR3 nucleotides read TGTGCCAGCAGCCTCCGGGGGGGGCCCTACGAGCAGTACTTC.

This clonotype turned up a few times. This chain uses TRBV7-9 with TRBJ1-4; tentatively, D is TRBD1 (6 bases). Germline CDR1 reads SEHNR; CDR2 reads FQNEAQ (reference sequence). The CDR3 is made up of 18 amino acids. Trimming removed 5 bases from V and 0 bases from J, with 19 bases in between. The CDR3 DNA sequence: TGTGCCAGCAGCAATTGGGACACCCTTGGAACAACTAATGAAAAACTGTTTTTT. This codes for CASSNWDTLGTTNEKLFF.

The J gene is TRBJ2-1, the V gene TRBV20-1; TRBD2 aligns across 8 bases. Losses at the gene ends were 6 bases for V and 0 bases for J; bases not matched to a gene: 13. The CDR3 runs to 17 residues. Germline CDR1 reads DFQATT; CDR2 reads SNEGSKA (reference sequence). This chain's CDR3 is CSAQSLAGLSSYNEQFF. The CDR3 DNA reads as TGCAGTGCCCAGTCCTTAGCGGGGCTTAGCTCCTACAATGAGCAGTTCTTC.

CDR3 bases: TGTGCCAGCATTACAGGGCGCGAGCAGTACTTC. As protein: CASITGREQYF. The V call is TRBV2, the J call TRBJ2-7, with TRBD1 as a possible D gene (6 bases). Trimming shortened V by 7 bases and J by 6 bases, and 10 bases separated the two germline ends. CDR1 SNHLY and CDR2 FYNNEI come from the germline V gene. This CDR3 contains 11 residues.

Comment on this clonotype: A much bigger clone sits one base away, suggesting this may be a read error. V gene TRBV6-6 combines with J gene TRBJ2-1; 7 bases match TRBD2. The CDR3 loop spans 14 amino acids. The germline V gene encodes CDR1 MNHNY and CDR2 SVGAGI (reference sequence). This CDR3 reads CASTLPRDYNEPFF. For the CDR3, the DNA is TGTGCCAGCACACTCCCTCGGGACTACAATGAGCCGTTCTTC.

This clonotype turned up a few times. The J gene is TRBJ2-1, the V gene TRBV7-9; no clear D. With 5 bases removed from V and 6 bases from J, the gap between germline ends came to 14 bases. The CDR3 contains 14 residues. Germline V lookup: CDR1 SEHNR, CDR2 FQNEAQ (reference sequence). This CDR3 is CASSPGERPNEQFF. The CDR3 DNA sequence: TGTGCCAGCAGCCCCGGCGAACGACCCAATGAGCAGTTCTTC.

This clonotype was detected ten times or more. V gene TRBV7-2 combines with J gene TRBJ2-7; D is possibly TRBD2 (5 bases). The CDR3 has 15 amino acids. Trimming shortened V by 1 base and J by 3 bases, and 13 bases separated the two germline ends. Germline V gene lookup returns CDR1 SGHTA and CDR2 FQGNSA. The CDR3 region is CASSLVPGSDYEQYF. CDR3 nucleotides: TGTGCCAGCAGCTTAGTCCCGGGATCGGACTACGAGCAGTACTTC.

Details on this clonotype: A clone one base away is much larger, so this may be a read error. V usage is TRBV27 and J usage is TRBJ1-1, with D possibly being TRBD1 (5 bases). Looked up from germline, CDR1 is MNHEY and CDR2 is SMNVEV (reference sequence). The CDR3 runs to 13 residues. V was pared by 4 bases and J by 7 bases, with 13 bases between. CDR3 region: CASSWSGKGEAFF. DNA of the CDR3: TGTGCCAGCAGTTGGTCAGGGAAGGGTGAAGCTTTCTTT.

The chain couples TRBV20-1 to TRBJ2-5, with D perhaps matching TRBD1 (6 bases). The CDR3 loop spans 14 amino acids. Germline values: CDR1 DFQATT, CDR2 SNEGSKA (reference sequence). The V end was cut by 0 bases, the J end by 5 bases, with 13 bases between. In nucleotides, the CDR3 is TGCAGTGCTAGAGATCTTGGGGGCAGTGAGACCCAGTACTTC. Translating gives CSARDLGGSETQYF.

This clonotype showed up many times. The chain has TRBV7-2 and TRBJ2-1, with D hard to call. Germline V gene sequence: CDR1 SGHTA, CDR2 FQGNSA. CDR3 length equals 16 residues. The ends were cut back, 1 base at V and 2 bases at J, with 12 bases in the middle. CDR3 nucleotide sequence: TGTGCCAGCAGCTTAGGGGTAGGGCCACCCTACAATGAGCAGTTCTTC. Its translation is CASSLGVGPPYNEQFF.

The sample holds a few counts of this clonotype. The chain has TRBV28 and TRBJ1-1; TRBD1 matches 7 bases. The CDR3 consists of 13 residues. Per the germline V gene, CDR1 is MDHEN and CDR2 is SYDVKM. With V trimmed by 5 bases and J by 5 bases, 5 bases remained unmatched. CDR3 sequence (DNA): TGTGCCAGCAGTCAAAGGACAGGTACTGAAGCTTTCTTT. It codes for CASSQRTGTEAFF.

This clonotype was seen more than once but under ten times. Here the CDR3 reads CATSRDGGEVNTGELFF. The CDR3 nucleotides read TGTGCCACCAGCAGAGATGGCGGGGAGGTTAACACCGGGGAGCTGTTTTTT. The V call is TRBV15, the J call TRBJ2-2, with a possible D match to TRBD2 (6 bases). Between the trimmed V and J ends, which lost 0 bases and 2 bases, there was a span of 13 bases. There are 17 residues in the CDR3. CDR1 is LNHNV, CDR2 YYDKDF, per germline (reference sequence).

This clonotype has a count of ten or more. CDR3 bases: TGTGCCAGCAGTCCCAGTTTACATAATTCACCCCTCCACTTT. Its protein is CASSPSLHNSPLHF. This chain uses TRBV27 with TRBJ1-6; no clear D gene. CDR1 is MNHEY, CDR2 SMNVEV, per germline (reference sequence). The CDR3 sequence is 14 residues long. V was pared by 5 bases and J by 5 bases, with 10 bases between.

V usage is TRBV13 and J usage is TRBJ1-3; D not resolved. The V gene lost 2 bases and the J gene lost 7 bases, with 12 bases spanning the gap. The CDR3 sequence is 14 residues long. CDR1 and CDR2 from the germline V gene are PRHDT and FYEKMQ (reference sequence). The CDR3 DNA reads TGTGCCAGCAGCTTATGGCAGGTCCTGAACACCATATATTTT. This gives the protein CASSLWQVLNTIYF.

This clonotype was counted a single time. The rearrangement joins TRBV12-3 or TRBV12-4 to TRBJ2-1, with 10 bases fitting TRBD1. This CDR3 region has 15 residues. The V and J ends lost 8 bases and 6 bases, in that order; junction bases with no gene match: 10. CDR3 nucleotides: TGTGCCAGCGCTACCGGGACAGGGGCCTCCAATGAGCAGTTCTTC. Encoded protein: CASATGTGASNEQFF.